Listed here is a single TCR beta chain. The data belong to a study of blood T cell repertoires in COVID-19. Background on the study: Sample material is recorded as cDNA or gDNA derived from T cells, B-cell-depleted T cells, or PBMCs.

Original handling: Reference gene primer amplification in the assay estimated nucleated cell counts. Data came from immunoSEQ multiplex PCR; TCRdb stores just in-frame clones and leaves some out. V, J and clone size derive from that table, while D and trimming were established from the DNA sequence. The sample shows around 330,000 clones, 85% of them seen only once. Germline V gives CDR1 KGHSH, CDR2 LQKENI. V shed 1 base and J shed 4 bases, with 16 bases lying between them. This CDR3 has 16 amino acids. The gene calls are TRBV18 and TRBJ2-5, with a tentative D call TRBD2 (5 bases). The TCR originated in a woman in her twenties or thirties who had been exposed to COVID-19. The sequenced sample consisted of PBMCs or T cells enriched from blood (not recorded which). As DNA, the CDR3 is TGTGCCAGCTCACCACAGGAGGTTTCATCAGGAGAGACCCAGTACTTC. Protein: CASSPQEVSSGETQYF.